This section outlines one T cell receptor beta chain sequence together with its context. The antigen is undetermined. The data belong to a study of identical twins. Each CDR3 protein is one row after TCRdb ran MiXCR on the 5' RACE reads. The sample lists 450,000 to 650,000 distinct CDR3 sequences; just under 10% were seen once. General study results and limits: It was cross-sectional statistical analysis, not following the same donors, that the conclusions relied on.

Germline CDR1 LGHNA, CDR2 YSLEER. The CDR3 contains 17 residues. The V segment lost 6 bases and the J segment 2 bases; nucleotides outside the gene matches: 11. The data were also submitted as part of a second study, on yellow fever vaccine responses in identical twins.

This receptor was identified in a woman younger than 35 in good health. The sequencing sample was made of PBMCs. The V and J genes are TRBV4-3 and TRBJ2-3; 10 nucleotides match TRBD2. Written as DNA, the CDR3 is TGCGCCAGCAGTTTCGACCGGCTAGCGGGGGTCACAGATACGCAGTATTTT. The encoded protein is CASSFDRLAGVTDTQYF.